This entry features one TCR beta chain sequence. The antigen is undetermined. Assay used: immunoSEQ multiplex PCR; TCRdb lists only in-frame clones, some missing. The sample shows more than 75,000 clones, more than 70% of them seen only once. Healthy donors had no documented immune events, such as infections, while sampled. This entry comes from a study of identifying expanded T cells in peripheral blood. Whole-study results and caveats: Approximately two-week clone count variance significantly increased as total template count grew. Technical replicates showed roughly 1.2 changed clones; approximately 2 weeks 15 to 20; four weeks 19.

The CDR3 is 15 residues long. Germline CDR1 is MNHEY and CDR2 is SVGAGI. The V gene end was trimmed by 6 bases and the J gene end by 0 bases; junction bases not matched to a gene: 8. The sequence derives from a person between 18 and 75 years old in good health. The source material was blood. The chain recombines TRBV6-5 with TRBJ2-7; 7 nucleotides match TRBD2. CDR3 sequence: CASSRTSDSSYEQYF. The CDR3 DNA reads as TGTGCCAGCAGCCGTACTAGCGACAGCTCCTACGAGCAGTACTTC.